The text below deals with one TCR beta chain. This record belongs to a study of blood T cell repertoires in COVID-19. CDR1 is SGHRS, CDR2 YFSETQ, per germline. The CDR3 is made up of 13 amino acids. V was trimmed by 5 bases and J by 1 base, leaving 9 bases between them. In the authors' methods: Amplifying reference gene primers gave estimates of nucleated cell counts. TCRdb's table, derived via immunoSEQ multiplex PCR, lists solely in-frame clones and lacks some. The V and J calls and the clone size are those of that table, but D and trimming were determined from the DNA. The repertoire holds about 140,000 clones, with about 80% as singletons. Ages ranged from 18 to 89 years, with residence in 24 US areas. Each participant's cohort was designated according to participant-reported clinical history. Symptom resolution, clearance, or two negative PCRs marked the recovered donors of Cohort 3.

Sequenced input: PBMCs or T cells enriched from blood (not recorded which). The receptor was isolated from a woman aged 50 to 60 who had recovered from COVID-19. The rearrangement links TRBV5-1 to TRBJ1-2; D uncertain. The CDR3 spells CASSAVDNYGYTF. The CDR3 region has the DNA TGCGCCAGCAGTGCGGTCGATAACTATGGCTACACCTTC. The variable domain in full, completed from reference TRBV5-1 and TRBJ1-2, reads KAGVTQTPRYLIKTRGQQVTLSCSPISGHRSVSWYQQTPGQGLQFLFEYFSETQRNKGNFPGRFSGRQFSNSRSEMNVSTLELGDSALYLCASSAVDNYGYTFGSGTRLTVV.